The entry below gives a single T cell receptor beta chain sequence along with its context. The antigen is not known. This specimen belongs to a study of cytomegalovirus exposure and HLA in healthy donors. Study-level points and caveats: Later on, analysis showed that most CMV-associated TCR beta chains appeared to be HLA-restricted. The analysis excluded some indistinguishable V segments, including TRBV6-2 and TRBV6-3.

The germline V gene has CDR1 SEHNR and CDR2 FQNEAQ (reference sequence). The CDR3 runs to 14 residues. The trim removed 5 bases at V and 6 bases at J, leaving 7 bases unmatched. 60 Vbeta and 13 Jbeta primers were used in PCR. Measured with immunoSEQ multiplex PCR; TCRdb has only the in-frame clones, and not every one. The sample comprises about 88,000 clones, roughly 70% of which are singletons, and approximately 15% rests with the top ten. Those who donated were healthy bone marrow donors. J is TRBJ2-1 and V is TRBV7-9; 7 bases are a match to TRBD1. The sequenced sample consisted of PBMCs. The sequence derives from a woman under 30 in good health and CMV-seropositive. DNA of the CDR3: TGTGCCAGCAGCCCATGGACAGGCTCCAATGAGCAGTTCTTC. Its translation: CASSPWTGSNEQFF.